This T cell receptor (beta chain) was retrieved from a study of blood T cell repertoires in COVID-19. Trimming removed 7 bases from V and 0 bases from J; junction bases left unmatched: 9. Germline assignment: CDR1 LNHDA and CDR2 SQIVND (reference sequence). The CDR3 sequence is 15 residues long. Assay: immunoSEQ multiplex PCR; the TCRdb copy retains only in-frame clones and omits some. The sample records 250,000 to 300,000 clones, 80% to 95% being singletons. This TCR was sampled from a woman aged 30 to 39 with COVID-19, enrolled during active disease. The V call is TRBV19, the J call TRBJ2-7, with 7 bases that match TRBD1. Sequencing was carried out using peripheral blood. CDR3 protein: CASTVGTGVSYEQYF. The DNA of the CDR3 is TGTGCCAGTACCGTGGGAACAGGGGTCTCCTACGAGCAGTACTTC.